This is a list of T cell receptor beta chains from one sample in a study of T cell repertoires in cytomegalovirus infection. Each CDR3 protein is one row after TCRdb ran MiXCR on the reads. In the table there are about 530,000 distinct CDR3 sequences, about 26% of which are singletons. The source material was PBMCs. These receptors were obtained from a human donor in good health (CMV status not recorded). Some clones in this sample may be carry-over from other donors' samples. Each CDR3 is given with its conserved first and last residue. Each record gives: J gene, V gene, CDR3 protein.

j_gene: TRBJ2-5
v_gene: TRBV11-2
CDR3aa: CASRISGTGKETQYF

j_gene: TRBJ2-3
v_gene: TRBV6-2/TRBV6-3
CDR3aa: CASTYLGRSTDTQYF

j_gene: TRBJ2-3
v_gene: TRBV7-9
CDR3aa: CASSSPGTSGSGDTQYF

j_gene: TRBJ2-1
v_gene: TRBV11-3
CDR3aa: CASSPYRRYNEQFF

j_gene: TRBJ2-7
v_gene: TRBV28
CDR3aa: CASSSGLAGKYEQYF

j_gene: TRBJ2-5
v_gene: TRBV12-5
CDR3aa: CASGLVLSGKGTETQYF

j_gene: TRBJ2-1
v_gene: TRBV20-1
CDR3aa: CSARAPALARGSGQFF

j_gene: TRBJ2-7
v_gene: TRBV6-2/TRBV6-3
CDR3aa: CASSYGTTSTYEQYF

j_gene: TRBJ1-3
v_gene: TRBV12-5
CDR3aa: CASGLGTGTGNTIYF

j_gene: TRBJ1-2
v_gene: TRBV28
CDR3aa: CASSPGHLAGGYTF

j_gene: TRBJ2-1
v_gene: TRBV12-3/TRBV12-4
CDR3aa: CASRALLSYNEQFF

j_gene: TRBJ2-1
v_gene: TRBV7-3
CDR3aa: CASSATPLSYNEQFF

j_gene: TRBJ1-1
v_gene: TRBV19
CDR3aa: CASGDSTEAFF

j_gene: TRBJ2-3
v_gene: TRBV20-1
CDR3aa: CSALTITQRGTQYF

j_gene: TRBJ2-7
v_gene: TRBV6-6
CDR3aa: CASGLAETYEQYF

j_gene: TRBJ2-1
v_gene: TRBV7-2
CDR3aa: CASRQRLAGAPNEQFF

j_gene: TRBJ2-3
v_gene: TRBV12-3/TRBV12-4
CDR3aa: CASNFGGIGADTQYF

j_gene: TRBJ2-6
v_gene: TRBV7-9
CDR3aa: CASSLTSGRASGANVLTF

j_gene: TRBJ1-1
v_gene: TRBV7-2
CDR3aa: CASSTRTGNTEAFF

j_gene: TRBJ2-1
v_gene: TRBV7-9
CDR3aa: CAGGANEQFF

j_gene: TRBJ2-3
v_gene: TRBV4-3
CDR3aa: CASGVQGSDTQYF

j_gene: TRBJ1-2
v_gene: TRBV12-3/TRBV12-4
CDR3aa: CASSLLSTRGYTF

j_gene: TRBJ2-3
v_gene: TRBV7-9
CDR3aa: CASSDNRGTDTQYF

j_gene: TRBJ2-7
v_gene: TRBV18
CDR3aa: CASSTSGREEQYF

j_gene: TRBJ1-1
v_gene: TRBV20-1
CDR3aa: CSASETAPEAFF

j_gene: TRBJ1-1
v_gene: TRBV7-2
CDR3aa: CASSSQVGQNTEAFF

j_gene: TRBJ1-1
v_gene: TRBV28
CDR3aa: CASSRETLTEAFF

j_gene: TRBJ1-1
v_gene: TRBV6-2/TRBV6-3
CDR3aa: CASSYGGRRYSEAFF

j_gene: TRBJ2-6
v_gene: TRBV6-2/TRBV6-3
CDR3aa: CASSYVGVGANVLTF

j_gene: TRBJ2-3
v_gene: TRBV27
CDR3aa: CASSLSGGGWQYF

j_gene: TRBJ2-3
v_gene: TRBV28
CDR3aa: CASRPLLRMIFFDTQYF

j_gene: TRBJ2-5
v_gene: TRBV12-5
CDR3aa: CASGLAVDSWGQETQYF

j_gene: TRBJ2-3
v_gene: TRBV18
CDR3aa: CASSPTTGTFLGTDTQYF

j_gene: TRBJ2-2
v_gene: TRBV11-3
CDR3aa: CASSFGRATGELFF

j_gene: TRBJ2-1
v_gene: TRBV7-2
CDR3aa: CASSYTRGVNEQFF

j_gene: TRBJ1-1
v_gene: TRBV6-1
CDR3aa: CASSVSRGRGTEAFF

j_gene: TRBJ1-1
v_gene: TRBV6-2/TRBV6-3
CDR3aa: CASSGPGTEAFF

j_gene: TRBJ1-3
v_gene: TRBV7-2
CDR3aa: CASSFQGEGNTIYF

j_gene: TRBJ2-1
v_gene: TRBV18
CDR3aa: CASSPVVGGSYNEQFF

j_gene: TRBJ2-5
v_gene: TRBV10-1
CDR3aa: CASSDPGQDVQYF

j_gene: TRBJ2-5
v_gene: TRBV7-2
CDR3aa: CASSSPGQGRETQYF

j_gene: TRBJ2-7
v_gene: TRBV12-3/TRBV12-4
CDR3aa: CASSLGNGAYEQYF

j_gene: TRBJ1-2
v_gene: TRBV19
CDR3aa: CASTNRGGGYTF

j_gene: TRBJ2-1
v_gene: TRBV2
CDR3aa: CASSGPAGGTIEQFF

j_gene: TRBJ1-6
v_gene: TRBV20-1
CDR3aa: CSAREGDRDNSPLHF

j_gene: TRBJ2-3
v_gene: TRBV7-6
CDR3aa: CASSPGLQVSTDTQYF

j_gene: TRBJ1-6
v_gene: TRBV7-2
CDR3aa: CASSSHGRNTNSPLHF

j_gene: TRBJ1-5
v_gene: TRBV12-3/TRBV12-4
CDR3aa: CASSRYRGQPQHF

j_gene: TRBJ2-4
v_gene: TRBV2
CDR3aa: CASSPGQGVQNIQYF

j_gene: TRBJ2-1
v_gene: TRBV7-8
CDR3aa: CASSLLRLADNEQFF

j_gene: TRBJ2-7
v_gene: TRBV7-2
CDR3aa: CASSSPTSGHYEQYF